These 28 T cell receptor beta chains originate from one sample sequenced in a study of T-cell reconstitution after alpha-beta-depleted transplantation in children. Using unique molecular identifiers, the investigators prepared the TCRbeta library. TCRdb recomputed calls from the PCR reads with MiXCR, one row per CDR3 protein. This table holds around 250,000 distinct CDR3 sequences, approximately 9.8% found once. The sequences come from PBMCs from the stem cell graft donor, collected from the stem cell graft. Every receptor here comes from a human donor who donated a stem cell graft to a child with SCID.

This clonotype was detected a few times. V is TRBV10-3 and J is TRBJ1-6, with 10 bases lining up with TRBD1. The CDR3 is 15 residues long. After removal of 5 bases from V and 10 bases from J, the junction contained 8 bases not matched to a gene. The germline gives CDR1 ENHRY, CDR2 SYGVKD. In DNA, the CDR3 is TGTGCCATCAGTAAAACCGGGACAGGGGAATCACCCCTCCACTTT. Its protein product is CAISKTGTGESPLHF.

This clonotype was picked up a small number of times. This rearrangement joins TRBV20-1 to TRBJ1-1; 8 bases fit TRBD1. The V gene's germline CDR1 is DFQATT and CDR2 SNEGSKA (reference sequence). CDR3 length: 16 amino acids. V shed 5 bases and J 0 bases; nucleotides not matched to a gene: 11. As DNA, the CDR3 is TGCAGTGCTCAATCTCTACAGGGGGTCATGAACACTGAAGCTTTCTTT. Protein: CSAQSLQGVMNTEAFF.

This clonotype was observed many times. This rearrangement joins TRBV20-1 to TRBJ1-5, with 8 bases fitting TRBD1. Germline CDR1 is DFQATT and CDR2 is SNEGSKA (reference sequence). J lost 4 bases, V lost 4 bases, and 6 bases had no gene match. This CDR3 contains 14 residues. The CDR3 nucleotides read TGCAGTGCTACCCAAGACAGGGGTAATCAGCCCCAGCATTTT. Protein product: CSATQDRGNQPQHF.

The chain is built from TRBV7-3 and TRBJ2-1; perhaps TRBD2 as D (6 bases). CDR1 SGHTA and CDR2 FQGTGA come from the germline V gene. The V and J ends lost 4 bases and 10 bases respectively, with 17 bases between them. This CDR3 is built from 14 residues. Here the CDR3 DNA reads TGTGCCAGCAGCTCCTCGGGACTTCCGGCCGAGCAGTTCTTC. Its protein is CASSSSGLPAEQFF.

The sample holds a few counts of this clonotype. This rearrangement joins TRBV13 to TRBJ1-1; a weak D match, TRBD1 (5 bases). Between the trimmed V and J ends, which lost 8 bases and 5 bases, there was a span of 12 bases. The CDR3 consists of 12 residues. Germline assignment: CDR1 PRHDT and CDR2 FYEKMQ (reference sequence). The DNA for the CDR3 is TGTGCCAGCCCTGGCAGGGAAACTGAAGCTTTCTTT. Translation gives CASPGRETEAFF. Full variable domain (outside the CDR3, taken from reference TRBV13 and TRBJ1-1): AAGVIQSPRHLIKEKRETATLKCYPIPRHDTVYWYQQGPGQDPQFLISFYEKMQSDKGSIPDRFSAQQFSDYHSELNMSSLELGDSALYFCASPGRETEAFFGQGTRLTVV.

The J gene is TRBJ2-1, the V gene TRBV9, with TRBD2 identical over 7 bases. CDR1 and CDR2 from the germline V gene are SGDLS and YYNGEE. The CDR3 sequence is 15 residues long. V lost 0 bases, J lost 2 bases, and 2 bases stayed unmatched. CDR3 residues: CASSVGRGAYNEQFF. The CDR3 coding sequence is TGTGCCAGCAGCGTAGGACGGGGGGCCTACAATGAGCAGTTCTTC.

This clonotype was recorded many times. The chain employs TRBV7-9 and TRBJ2-1; no clear D. The CDR3 is 13 amino acids. Germline V lookup: CDR1 SEHNR, CDR2 FQNEAQ (reference sequence). Deletions cut 0 bases from V and 8 bases from J, with 8 bases between. The chain's CDR3 is CASSLASWDEQFF. As DNA, the CDR3 is TGTGCCAGCAGCTTAGCTAGTTGGGATGAGCAGTTCTTC. Full variable domain (outside the CDR3, taken from reference TRBV7-9 and TRBJ2-1): DTGVSQNPRHKITKRGQNVTFRCDPISEHNRLYWYRQTLGQGPEFLTYFQNEAQLEKSRLLSDRFSAERPKGSFSTLEIQRTEQGDSAMYLCASSLASWDEQFFGPGTRLTVL.

A few counts support this clonotype. The chain uses TRBV5-1 and TRBJ1-2; D gene ambiguous. V shed 4 bases and J shed 2 bases, with 12 bases lying between them. The germline V gene encodes CDR1 SGHRS and CDR2 YFSETQ. This CDR3 has 14 residues. CDR3 sequence (DNA): TGCGCCAGCAGCCCCCAGACACAGAACTATGGCTACACCTTC. Residues: CASSPQTQNYGYTF.

J is TRBJ2-7 and V is TRBV9; 7 positions match TRBD2. CDR3 length: 14 amino acids. The trim removed 3 bases at V and 0 bases at J, leaving 3 bases unmatched. Germline CDR1 is SGDLS and CDR2 is YYNGEE. The CDR3 sequence: CASSAGGSSYEQYF. CDR3 nucleotide sequence: TGTGCCAGCAGCGCCGGGGGGAGCTCCTACGAGCAGTACTTC.

This chain connects TRBV4-1 to TRBJ2-1; tentatively, D is TRBD1 or TRBD2 (5 bases each). Between the trimmed V and J ends, which lost 4 bases and 0 bases, there was a span of 25 bases. From germline, CDR1 is MGHRA and CDR2 YSYEKL. The CDR3 extends over 20 amino acids. The CDR3 loop is CASSPVGRDEGTSSYNEQFF. CDR3 bases: TGCGCCAGCAGCCCGGTAGGTAGGGATGAGGGGACGAGCTCCTACAATGAGCAGTTCTTC.

In this sample, this clonotype turned up a few times. The chain links TRBV19 to TRBJ2-5; 11 bases line up with TRBD1. V shed 4 bases and J 4 bases; nucleotides not matched to a gene: 5. The CDR3 extends over 15 amino acids. In germline, CDR1 is LNHDA, CDR2 SQIVND (reference sequence). The CDR3: CASSRTGTGGETQYF. The CDR3 region has the DNA TGTGCCAGTAGTAGAACCGGGACAGGGGGAGAGACCCAGTACTTC.

This clonotype was observed a few times. The gene calls are TRBV4-1 and TRBJ2-5; D remains ambiguous. Trimming shortened V by 1 base and J by 5 bases, and 17 bases separated the two germline ends. This CDR3 is 16 amino acids long. Germline V gene lookup returns CDR1 MGHRA and CDR2 YSYEKL. CDR3 sequence reads: CASSQVEFALGETQYF. In DNA, the CDR3 is TGCGCCAGCAGCCAAGTGGAGTTTGCCTTGGGGGAGACCCAGTACTTC.

This clonotype was recorded a few times. The V gene is TRBV10-3, the J gene TRBJ2-7, with 7 bases lining up with TRBD1. The J segment lost 2 bases and the V segment lost 4 bases, leaving 5 bases of the junction unmatched. This CDR3 region has 14 residues. Germline CDR1 ENHRY, CDR2 SYGVKD. DNA for the CDR3: TGTGCCATCAGTGCCGGGACAGCCGCCTACGAGCAGTACTTC. Translating it yields CAISAGTAAYEQYF.

In this sample, this clonotype turned up many times. The gene calls are TRBV29-1 and TRBJ1-1; D gene ambiguous. The CDR3 loop spans 13 amino acids. Trimming pared 0 bases from V and 2 bases from J, leaving 7 bases between. Germline-derived CDR1 and CDR2 are SQVTM and ANQGSEA. The CDR3 protein is CSVEEGLNTEAFF. The DNA of the CDR3 is TGCAGCGTTGAAGAGGGTCTTAACACTGAAGCTTTCTTT.

The CDR3 nucleotides are TGTGCCAGCAGCTTCTTTGTATTCAGGGGCGCCGGGGAGCTGTTTTTT. Translation gives CASSFFVFRGAGELFF. The chain joins TRBV5-4 to TRBJ2-2; a possible D gene is TRBD1 (6 bases). The CDR3 is 16 residues long. Per the germline V gene, CDR1 is SGHNT and CDR2 is YYREEE (reference sequence). V lost 2 bases to trimming and J lost 6 bases, with 17 bases between them.

The V call is TRBV19, the J call TRBJ2-1, with 9 bases identical to TRBD1. The CDR3 length is 16 residues. After removal of 3 bases from V and 4 bases from J, the junction contained 7 bases not matched to a gene. Germline assignment: CDR1 LNHDA and CDR2 SQIVND (reference sequence). This CDR3 reads CASSIKNRGHYNEQFF. The CDR3 bases are TGTGCCAGTAGTATTAAAAACAGGGGGCATTACAATGAGCAGTTCTTC.

This clonotype was picked up many times. This chain links TRBV7-2 with TRBJ2-1; no clear D. Germline V gives CDR1 SGHTA, CDR2 FQGNSA. The CDR3 contains 12 residues. Trimming shortened V by 5 bases and J by 6 bases, and 8 bases separated the two germline ends. The CDR3 sequence is CASSIDVNEQFF. In DNA, the CDR3 is TGTGCCAGCAGCATAGATGTCAATGAGCAGTTCTTC.

In its sample, this clonotype was seen a few times. The chain has TRBV20-1 and TRBJ2-3, with D possibly TRBD2 on 6 matching bases. The CDR3 runs 15 residues. The germline gives CDR1 DFQATT, CDR2 SNEGSKA (reference sequence). The V gene lost 0 bases and the J gene lost 1 base, with 11 bases spanning the gap. The CDR3 region has the DNA TGCAGTGCTAGAGAAAACGGGGGTGGCACAGATACGCAGTATTTT. Amino acids: CSARENGGGTDTQYF.

The chain carries TRBV18 and TRBJ2-2, with TRBD2 identical over 8 bases. Germline assignment: CDR1 KGHSH and CDR2 LQKENI. V shed 4 bases and J 5 bases; nucleotides not matched to a gene: 3. This CDR3 comprises 14 residues. For the CDR3, the DNA is TGTGCCAGCTCACGGACTAGCCGGACCGGGGAGCTGTTTTTT. Protein sequence: CASSRTSRTGELFF.

This clonotype was counted ten times or more. The rearrangement joins TRBV27 to TRBJ2-5; no reliable D call. V gave up 9 bases and J gave up 4 bases, with 0 bases separating them. Per germline, CDR1 MNHEY and CDR2 SMNVEV (reference sequence). The CDR3 has 8 residues. DNA for the CDR3: TGTGCCAGAGAGACCCAGTACTTC. This sequence encodes CARETQYF.

This clonotype was seen at least ten times. This chain joins TRBV12-3 or TRBV12-4 and TRBJ2-1; D unresolved. This CDR3 comprises 13 residues. Trimming removed 3 bases from V and 5 bases from J, with 8 bases in between. CDR3 region: CASSFSSHNEQFF. As DNA, the CDR3 is TGTGCCAGCAGTTTCAGTAGTCACAATGAGCAGTTCTTC.

In the case of this clonotype: One end of the junction varies from germline; a read error may be responsible. The V and J genes are TRBV5-5 and TRBJ2-5; possible D gene TRBD2, 5 bases. Per the germline V gene, CDR1 is SGHKS and CDR2 is YYEKEE (reference sequence). This CDR3 has 14 residues. DNA of the CDR3: TGTGCCAGCAGCTCCTCTGACTATTCGGAGACCCGGTACTTC. Amino acid sequence: CASSSSDYSETRYF.

As for this clonotype: Possible read error: a much larger clone is one base away. V is TRBV7-2 and J is TRBJ2-2; 7 bases match TRBD1. The germline gives CDR1 SGHTA, CDR2 FQGNSA. Losses at the gene ends were 8 bases for V and 5 bases for J; bases not matched to a gene: 8. This CDR3 is 14 amino acids long. The CDR3 loop reads CASSSRGLTGELFF. Here the CDR3 DNA reads TGTGCCAGCTCTAGCAGGGGGTTGACCGGGGAGCTGTTTTTT.

This clonotype was counted a few times. This chain uses TRBV3-1 with TRBJ2-7; D is perhaps TRBD1 (5 bases). The CDR3 consists of 15 residues. CDR1 is LGHDT and CDR2 is YNNKEL in the germline V gene (reference sequence). V lost 0 bases and J lost 4, with 13 bases in between. This CDR3 reads CASSQDSQGRYEQYF. The DNA for the CDR3 is TGTGCCAGCAGCCAAGATTCGCAGGGAAGGTACGAGCAGTACTTC.

This clonotype was counted many times. V is TRBV20-1 and J is TRBJ1-4, with D possibly TRBD1 on 5 matching bases. This CDR3 contains 13 residues. Between the trimmed V and J ends, which lost 3 bases and 8 bases, there was a span of 13 bases. Germline loops: CDR1 DFQATT, CDR2 SNEGSKA (reference sequence). The DNA of the CDR3 is TGCAGTGCTAGCGGAGGGGCTGGGGAAAAACTGTTTTTT. Translating it yields CSASGGAGEKLFF.

In this sample, this clonotype turned up many times. The chain uses TRBV7-7 and TRBJ2-1; D gene ambiguous. This CDR3 region has 13 residues. Trimming removed 1 base from V and 10 bases from J, with 11 bases in between. Germline V gene sequence: CDR1 SSHAT, CDR2 FNYEAQ (reference sequence). CDR3 in amino acids: CASSLGGQQEQFF. The CDR3 DNA reads TGTGCCAGCAGCTTAGGAGGTCAACAGGAGCAGTTCTTC. Drawing the rest from reference TRBV7-7 and TRBJ2-1, the complete variable domain is GAGVSQSPRYKVTKRGQDVTLRCDPISSHATLYWYQQALGQGPEFLTYFNYEAQPDKSGLPSDRFSAERPEGSISTLTIQRTEQRDSAMYRCASSLGGQQEQFFGPGTRLTVL.

This clonotype showed up many times. The chain has TRBV6-4 and TRBJ2-2; TRBD2 is a possible D gene (5 bases). The ends were cut back, 7 bases at V and 3 bases at J, with 9 bases in the middle. The length of the CDR3 is 13 residues. From germline, CDR1 is MRHNA and CDR2 SNTAGT. The CDR3 nucleotides are TGTGCCAGCAAAGAGGAGGACACCGGGGAGCTGTTTTTT. The encoded protein is CASKEEDTGELFF.

This clonotype was found a few times. This chain links TRBV5-1 with TRBJ2-3; tentatively, D is TRBD2 (5 bases). The CDR3 runs 16 residues. With 4 bases removed from V and 0 bases from J, the gap between germline ends came to 15 bases. Germline CDR1 reads SGHRS; CDR2 reads YFSETQ. The CDR3 loop is CASSAASSPSTDTQYF. The CDR3 DNA reads TGCGCCAGCAGCGCCGCTAGCAGCCCAAGCACAGATACGCAGTATTTT.